Below, one T cell receptor beta chain is given with its context. The target of this receptor is not known. Base qualities are missing; no much larger clone stands one base away. The data derive from a study of graft-versus-host responses after intestinal transplantation (dated by TCRdb to about 2021). For the study in its entirety: The transplants that recipients received were multivisceral, liver-intestinal, or isolated intestinal. Samples from three later patients were sequenced in-house on an Illumina MiSeq with MiXCR processing rather than by the commercial service. After intestinal transplantation, graft-versus-host and host-versus-graft alloreactive T cell clones were followed in the graft, circulation and bone marrow using bulk TCR-beta CDR3 sequencing. Alloreactive clones were identified by sequencing pre-transplant mixed lymphocyte reaction products and comparing these products with unstimulated pre-transplant donor and recipient T cells. The cohort enrolled about 23 intestinal transplant recipients, one of whom was a retransplant, and a few patients without pretransplant specimens were excluded. Donor T cell macrochimerism was defined as a peak of at least 4% donor T cells among recipient peripheral blood mononuclear cells. All recipients received anti-thymocyte globulin induction followed by maintenance tacrolimus and steroids for roughly 3 years. Results the study describes overall, beyond this receptor: Early after transplant, peak levels of circulating GvH clones were associated with declines in HvG clones. GvH clones were detected in recipient bone marrow, and some appeared earlier in ileal mucosa or blood, consistent with an intestinal mucosal origin. In the allografts of patients with donor T cell macrochimerism, GvH to HvG T cell clonal ratios were high. The conclusions were limited by the relatively low number and heterogeneity of the intestinal transplant patients.

The method behind the library was the immunoSEQ multiplex PCR assay. High-throughput TCR-beta CDR3 sequencing of genomic DNA from most patients was performed by Adaptive Biotechnologies. Per the original workflow: TCR sequencing data for roughly 18 patients were retrieved from Adaptive's ImmunoSEQ software; a few other patients were processed with MiXCR and VDJtools. CDR3 nucleotide sequences shared by donor and recipient were removed because the origin of these sequences could not be assigned. At least 2-fold expansion over unstimulated cells and a minimum CFSE-low frequency of 0.002% (template counts) or 0.001% (read counts) were required for clones to be classified as alloreactive. Clones were considered mappable if detected in sequenced pre-transplant spleen, lymph node, or MLR CFSE-low populations of the donor or recipient. The cumulative frequency of alloreactive clones was calculated as a percentage of all sequences, weighted by copy number. Not all clones reach the TCRdb copy of this immuneACCESS table, which keeps in-frame sequences only. Checked studies attribute under half of the gap to unresolved V genes and leave the rest unexplained. The D gene and trimming were derived from the DNA, and the V and J assignments and clone size from that table. A total of some 18,000 clones appear in this sample, around nine tenths of them only once. The ten largest clones add up to less than 2% of the sample.

The CDR3 runs 14 residues from the cysteine to the phenylalanine. CDR3 DNA is the only sequence kept; it has 42 bases, read in frame from the first base. A distance of 16 bases separates the germline ends of V and J, which lose 5 bases and 6 bases respectively. For CDR1 and CDR2, the germline V gene lists MNHEY and SVGAGI. In the first month after transplant, blood samples were collected up to 4 times, and after that at least monthly when available. The chain is assembled from TRBV6-5 and TRBJ1-2; there is no confident call for the D gene. The receptor was derived from a human patient who received an intestinal transplant, so some T cells may come from the graft donor. Sequences were derived from PBMCs, sampled around 350 days after transplant. The CDR3 region has the sequence CASSARPLADGYTF. The nucleotide sequence reads as follows: TGTGCCAGCAGTGCCCGCCCCCTGGCAGATGGCTACACCTTC.